These 23 T cell receptor beta chains came from one sample sequenced in a study of blood T cell repertoires in COVID-19. Clones were sequenced by immunoSEQ multiplex PCR, and TCRdb holds only the in-frame ones, with some missing. The sample has around 90,000 clones, about four fifths seen once. Sequencing was performed on peripheral blood. The receptors here all came from a human donor in a cohort sampled during active COVID-19.

The genes are TRBV18 and TRBJ2-5; the D gene is possibly TRBD1 (6 bases). This CDR3 comprises 14 residues. The germline CDR1 and CDR2 sequences are KGHSH and LQKENI. Trimming took 1 base from V and 5 from J, leaving 11 bases between them. The CDR3 DNA follows: TGTGCCAGCTCACCACACAGGGACGTGGAGACCCAGTACTTC. Protein sequence: CASSPHRDVETQYF.

The V gene is TRBV6-6, the J gene TRBJ2-6; TRBD2 aligns across 8 bases. This CDR3 region has 19 residues. The V and J ends lost 5 bases and 1 base, in that order; junction bases with no gene match: 13. Germline loops: CDR1 MNHNY, CDR2 SVGAGI (reference sequence). CDR3 nucleotides: TGTGCCAGCAGTCTCCGAGGGAGCGGGAGTGGGTCTGGGGCCAACGTCCTGACTTTC. It codes for CASSLRGSGSGSGANVLTF.

This clone was observed a handful of times. The chain is built from TRBV7-6 and TRBJ2-7, with D possibly matching TRBD2 (6 bases). The CDR3 spans 15 residues. Trimming took off 1 base at V and 2 bases at J, with 12 bases between the two ends. Germline V gene lookup returns CDR1 SGHVS and CDR2 FNYEAQ. The CDR3 DNA sequence: TGTGCCAGCAGCTTAGGTCGGGACTCGACCTACGAGCAGTACTTC. Encoded protein: CASSLGRDSTYEQYF.

The CDR3 DNA reads as TGTGCCAGCTCGAGCTACACCGGGGAGCTGTTTTTT. Translating it yields CASSSYTGELFF. This chain links TRBV18 with TRBJ2-2; D is unresolved. The V gene's germline CDR1 is KGHSH and CDR2 LQKENI. The CDR3 runs to 12 residues. The V end was cut by 6 bases, the J end by 3 bases, with 5 bases between.

The chain links TRBV9 to TRBJ2-5, with 10 bases lining up with TRBD2. From germline, CDR1 is SGDLS and CDR2 YYNGEE. Trimming took 0 bases from V and 1 from J; bases not matched to a gene: 3. The CDR3 consists of 16 residues. In DNA form, the CDR3 reads TGTGCCAGCAGCGTAGGAGGACTAGCGGTCCAAGAGACCCAGTACTTC. It translates to CASSVGGLAVQETQYF.

The sample holds a few counts of this clone. J is TRBJ2-2 and V is TRBV7-3, with D possibly being TRBD1 (5 bases). V shed 5 bases and J shed 7 bases, with 11 bases lying between them. The CDR3 is 13 residues long. The germline gives CDR1 SGHTA, CDR2 FQGTGA. CDR3 DNA sequence: TGTGCCAGCAGCGCTCCAGGGTTCGGGGAGCTGTTTTTT. Its protein product is CASSAPGFGELFF.

Here the CDR3 DNA reads TGTGCCAGCAGCGACAGTCGAAATCCCAATCCCTCCTACGAGCAGTACTTC. The encoded protein is CASSDSRNPNPSYEQYF. V usage is TRBV11-2 and J usage is TRBJ2-7; D possibly corresponds to TRBD1 (5 bases). The CDR3 loop spans 17 amino acids. Trimming took 5 bases from V and 0 from J, leaving 20 bases between them. Per germline, CDR1 SGHAT and CDR2 FQNNGV.

This chain links TRBV18 with TRBJ1-6; 7 bases are shared with TRBD1. This CDR3 is built from 14 residues. J gave up 7 bases and V 3 bases, and 3 bases lay outside the gene matches. Germline V lookup: CDR1 KGHSH, CDR2 LQKENI. The CDR3 nucleotides are TGTGCCAGCTCACCGGGACAGAGAAATTCACCCCTCCACTTT. Translated: CASSPGQRNSPLHF.

The V gene is TRBV4-2, the J gene TRBJ2-7; 9 bases are shared with TRBD2. Trimming removed 1 base from V and 3 bases from J; junction bases left unmatched: 1. The CDR3 length is 14 residues. The germline gives CDR1 LGHNA, CDR2 YNFKEQ. CDR3 amino acids: CASSQGSGSYEQYF. The CDR3 DNA reads as TGTGCCAGCAGCCAAGGTAGCGGGAGCTACGAGCAGTACTTC.

The V gene is TRBV5-1, the J gene TRBJ1-3, with a weak D call TRBD1 (6 bases). V was shortened by 3 bases and J by 0 bases, with 16 bases between the two germline ends. The CDR3 has 17 residues. Germline V gene sequence: CDR1 SGHRS, CDR2 YFSETQ. CDR3 amino acids: CASSSSTGSRSGNTIYF. The DNA for the CDR3 is TGCGCCAGCAGCTCATCAACAGGGTCCCGCTCTGGAAACACCATATATTTT.

This clone was found a few times. The chain recombines TRBV7-9 with TRBJ2-2, with TRBD2 as a possible D gene (6 bases). The CDR3 has 14 amino acids. V gave up 6 bases and J gave up 2 bases, with 10 bases separating them. The V gene's germline CDR1 is SEHNR and CDR2 FQNEAQ (reference sequence). The CDR3 DNA follows: TGTGCCAGCAGTCGGGGGATCAACACCGGGGAGCTGTTTTTT. Protein sequence: CASSRGINTGELFF.

J is TRBJ2-7 and V is TRBV5-1, with D hard to call. V was pared by 0 bases and J by 5 bases, with 3 bases between. In germline, CDR1 is SGHRS, CDR2 YFSETQ. The CDR3 totals 11 residues. In DNA, the CDR3 is TGCGCCAGCAGCTTGGACAACGAGCAGTACTTC. As protein: CASSLDNEQYF.

The chain has TRBV28 and TRBJ1-4; D perhaps matches TRBD1 (5 bases). V gave up 5 bases and J gave up 3 bases, with 10 bases separating them. The germline V gene encodes CDR1 MDHEN and CDR2 SYDVKM. This CDR3 contains 14 residues. CDR3 sequence: CASSGGIPNEKLFF. CDR3 nucleotide sequence: TGTGCCAGCAGTGGGGGGATCCCTAATGAAAAACTGTTTTTT.

V and J are TRBV7-9 and TRBJ2-7; D perhaps matches TRBD1 (6 bases). The CDR3 covers 14 residues. The germline V gene encodes CDR1 SEHNR and CDR2 FQNEAQ (reference sequence). Trimming left V 5 bases short and J 6 bases short, with 17 bases between. The CDR3 nucleotides are TGTGCCAGCAGCCTACAGATCAGAGGGGGCGAGCAGTACTTC. Translating gives CASSLQIRGGEQYF.

This clone was detected a few times. This rearrangement joins TRBV4-1 to TRBJ2-7; possibly TRBD2 for D (5 bases). Germline assignment: CDR1 MGHRA and CDR2 YSYEKL. Trimming took 2 bases from V and 3 from J, leaving 11 bases between them. The CDR3 has 14 amino acids. DNA for the CDR3: TGCGCCAGCAGCCAATTAAGCGGCATCTACGAGCAGTACTTC. It codes for CASSQLSGIYEQYF.

The chain carries TRBV10-3 and TRBJ2-7, with TRBD1 as a possible D gene (5 bases). Per germline, CDR1 ENHRY and CDR2 SYGVKD. The CDR3 is made up of 13 amino acids. V was clipped by 3 bases and J by 5 bases, with 11 bases between them. The CDR3 reads CAISDGRADEQYF. CDR3 bases: TGTGCCATCAGTGATGGCAGGGCGGACGAGCAGTACTTC.

In its sample, this clone was seen once. The CDR3 DNA is TGTGCCAGCAGCTTGGGGTCCGGGACTAGCGGTTACGAGCAGTACTTC. Its translation: CASSLGSGTSGYEQYF. The J gene is TRBJ2-7, the V gene TRBV5-4, with 11 bases matching TRBD2. With V trimmed by 0 bases and J by 4 bases, 6 bases remained unmatched. CDR1 is SGHNT, CDR2 YYREEE, per germline (reference sequence). The CDR3 contains 16 residues. The variable domain in full, with the rest retrieved from reference TRBV5-4 and TRBJ2-7, is ETGVTQSPTHLIKTRGQQVTLRCSSQSGHNTVSWYQQALGQGPQFIFQYYREEENGRGNFPPRFSGLQFPNYSSELNVNALELDDSALYLCASSLGSGTSGYEQYFGPGTRLTVT.

The table lists this clone with a few counts. The rearrangement links TRBV12-3 or TRBV12-4 to TRBJ1-3; D may be TRBD1 (6 bases). This CDR3 contains 11 residues. Deletions cut 8 bases from V and 4 bases from J, with 6 bases between. For the CDR3, the DNA is TGTGCCAGCGGGGGCGGAAACACCATATATTTT. Encoded protein: CASGGGNTIYF.

This chain links TRBV28 with TRBJ1-4, with D unresolved. Trimming took 6 bases from V and 0 from J, leaving 11 bases between them. Germline-derived CDR1 and CDR2 are MDHEN and SYDVKM. This CDR3 region has 15 residues. CDR3 residues: CASSLTAATNEKLFF. CDR3 nucleotides: TGTGCCAGCAGCCTCACCGCGGCAACTAATGAAAAACTGTTTTTT.

CDR3 amino acids: CASSPGTNTGELFF. CDR3 coding DNA: TGTGCCAGCAGCCCCGGGACAAACACCGGGGAGCTGTTTTTT. The chain couples TRBV11-2 to TRBJ2-2, with TRBD1 as a possible D gene (6 bases). The CDR3 loop spans 14 amino acids. The germline gives CDR1 SGHAT, CDR2 FQNNGV. Trimming shortened V by 5 bases and J by 2 bases, and 9 bases separated the two germline ends.

This chain links TRBV28 with TRBJ1-1; D not resolved. Germline V gene data show CDR1 as MDHEN and CDR2 as SYDVKM. CDR3 length equals 11 residues. V shed 3 bases and J shed 10 bases, with 9 bases lying between them. The chain's CDR3 is CASSLREGAFF. The CDR3 DNA reads TGTGCCAGCAGTTTGCGGGAGGGAGCTTTCTTT. The variable domain in full, completed from reference TRBV28 and TRBJ1-1, reads DVKVTQSSRYLVKRTGEKVFLECVQDMDHENMFWYRQDPGLGLRLIYFSYDVKMKEKGDIPEGYSVSREKKERFSLILESASTNQTSMYLCASSLREGAFFGQGTRLTVV.

The V and J genes are TRBV28 and TRBJ2-1, with 11 bases fitting TRBD2. There are 15 residues in the CDR3. V trimming: 7 bases; J trimming: 9 bases; junction bases outside the gene matches: 11. The germline V gene encodes CDR1 MDHEN and CDR2 SYDVKM. The CDR3: CASTASGRFGGEQFF. Written as DNA, the CDR3 is TGTGCCAGCACCGCTAGCGGGAGGTTCGGTGGTGAGCAGTTCTTC.

The chain combines TRBV19 with TRBJ1-4; D might be TRBD1 (5 bases). This CDR3 is built from 16 residues. Looked up from germline, CDR1 is LNHDA and CDR2 is SQIVND (reference sequence). V lost 6 bases and J 0 bases, leaving 14 bases between the germline ends. The CDR3, as DNA: TGTGCCAGTAGCCAGGAAGGGGAGGCAACTAATGAAAAACTGTTTTTT. Its protein product is CASSQEGEATNEKLFF. Complete variable domain (other parts from reference TRBV19 and TRBJ1-4): DGGITQSPKYLFRKEGQNVTLSCEQNLNHDAMYWYRQDPGQGLRLIYYSQIVNDFQKGDIAEGYSVSREKKESFPLTVTSAQKNPTAFYLCASSQEGEATNEKLFFGSGTQLSVL.